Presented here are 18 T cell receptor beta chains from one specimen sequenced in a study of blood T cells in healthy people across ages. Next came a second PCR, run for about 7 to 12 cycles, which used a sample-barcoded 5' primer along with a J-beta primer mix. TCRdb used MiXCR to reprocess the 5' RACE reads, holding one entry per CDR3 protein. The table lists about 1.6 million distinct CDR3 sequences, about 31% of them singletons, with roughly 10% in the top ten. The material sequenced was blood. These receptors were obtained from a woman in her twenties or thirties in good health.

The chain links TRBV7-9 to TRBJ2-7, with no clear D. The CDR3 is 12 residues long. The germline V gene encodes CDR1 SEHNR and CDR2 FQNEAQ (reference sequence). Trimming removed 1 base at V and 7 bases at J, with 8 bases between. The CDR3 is CASSLVSGEQYF. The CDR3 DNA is TGTGCCAGCAGCTTAGTGAGTGGTGAGCAGTACTTC. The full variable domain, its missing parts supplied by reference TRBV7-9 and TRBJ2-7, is DTGVSQNPRHKITKRGQNVTFRCDPISEHNRLYWYRQTLGQGPEFLTYFQNEAQLEKSRLLSDRFSAERPKGSFSTLEIQRTEQGDSAMYLCASSLVSGEQYFGPGTRLTVT.

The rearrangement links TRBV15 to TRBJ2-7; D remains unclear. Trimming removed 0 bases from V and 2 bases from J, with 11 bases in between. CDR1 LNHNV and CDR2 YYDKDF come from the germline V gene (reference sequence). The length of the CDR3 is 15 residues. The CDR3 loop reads CATSRDVGLAYEQYF. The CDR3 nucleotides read TGTGCCACCAGCAGAGATGTGGGATTAGCCTACGAGCAGTACTTC.

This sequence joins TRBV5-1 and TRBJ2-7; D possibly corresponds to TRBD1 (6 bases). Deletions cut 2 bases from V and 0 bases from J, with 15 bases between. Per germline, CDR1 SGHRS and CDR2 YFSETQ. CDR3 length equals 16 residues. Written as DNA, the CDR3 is TGCGCCAGCAGCTTTCTACAGGGATCGAGCTCCTACGAGCAGTACTTC. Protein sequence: CASSFLQGSSSYEQYF.

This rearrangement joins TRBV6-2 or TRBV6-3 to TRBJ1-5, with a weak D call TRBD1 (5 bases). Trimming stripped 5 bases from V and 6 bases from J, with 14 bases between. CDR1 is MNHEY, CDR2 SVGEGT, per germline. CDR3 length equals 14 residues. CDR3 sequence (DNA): TGTGCCAGCAGTCAACCCGGGGGGGGTCAGCCCCAGCATTTT. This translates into CASSQPGGGQPQHF.

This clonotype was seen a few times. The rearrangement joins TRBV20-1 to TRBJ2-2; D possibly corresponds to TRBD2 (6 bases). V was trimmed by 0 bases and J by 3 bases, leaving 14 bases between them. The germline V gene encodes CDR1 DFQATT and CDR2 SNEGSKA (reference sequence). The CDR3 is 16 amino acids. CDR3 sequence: CSARDQEGRDTGELFF. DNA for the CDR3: TGCAGTGCTAGAGATCAGGAGGGACGCGACACCGGGGAGCTGTTTTTT.

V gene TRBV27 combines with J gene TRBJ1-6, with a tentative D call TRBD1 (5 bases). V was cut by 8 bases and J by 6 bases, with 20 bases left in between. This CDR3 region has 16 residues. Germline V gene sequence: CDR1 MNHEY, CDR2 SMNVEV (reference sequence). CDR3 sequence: CASLPYGALSNSPLHF. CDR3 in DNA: TGTGCCAGCCTCCCTTATGGGGCTCTCTCTAATTCACCCCTCCACTTT.

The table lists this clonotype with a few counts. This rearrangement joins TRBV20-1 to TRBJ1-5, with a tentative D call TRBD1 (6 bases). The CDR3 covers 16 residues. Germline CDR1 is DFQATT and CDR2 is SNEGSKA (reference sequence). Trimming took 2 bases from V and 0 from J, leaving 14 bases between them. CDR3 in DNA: TGCAGTGCTAGACTCCGGGACATCTATAGCAATCAGCCCCAGCATTTT. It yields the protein CSARLRDIYSNQPQHF.

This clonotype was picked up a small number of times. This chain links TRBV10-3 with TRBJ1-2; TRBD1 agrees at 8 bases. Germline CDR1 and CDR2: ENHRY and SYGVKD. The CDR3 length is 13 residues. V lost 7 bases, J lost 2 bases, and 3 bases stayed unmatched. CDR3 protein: CAITGGGNYGYTF. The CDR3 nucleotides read TGTGCCATCACAGGGGGCGGCAACTATGGCTACACCTTC.

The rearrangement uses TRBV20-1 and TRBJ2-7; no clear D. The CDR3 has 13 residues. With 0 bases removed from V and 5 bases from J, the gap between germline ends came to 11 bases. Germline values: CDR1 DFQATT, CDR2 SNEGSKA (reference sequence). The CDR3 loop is CSARDPFINEQYF. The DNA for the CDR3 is TGCAGTGCTAGAGATCCCTTCATTAACGAGCAGTACTTC.

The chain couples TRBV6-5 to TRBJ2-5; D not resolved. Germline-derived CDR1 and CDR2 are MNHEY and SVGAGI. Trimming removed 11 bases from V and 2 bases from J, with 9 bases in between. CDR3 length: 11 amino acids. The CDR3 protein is CAAATQETQYF. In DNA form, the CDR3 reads TGTGCCGCGGCGACGCAAGAGACCCAGTACTTC.

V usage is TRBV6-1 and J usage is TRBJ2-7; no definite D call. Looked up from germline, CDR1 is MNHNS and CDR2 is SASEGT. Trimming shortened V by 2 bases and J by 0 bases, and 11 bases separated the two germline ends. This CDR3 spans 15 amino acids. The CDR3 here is CASSESPGSSYEQYF. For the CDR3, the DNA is TGTGCCAGCAGTGAATCCCCAGGATCCTCCTACGAGCAGTACTTC.

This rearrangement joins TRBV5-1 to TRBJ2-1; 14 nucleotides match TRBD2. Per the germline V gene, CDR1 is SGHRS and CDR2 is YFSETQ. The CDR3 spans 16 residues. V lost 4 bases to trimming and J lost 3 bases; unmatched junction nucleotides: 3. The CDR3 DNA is TGCGCCAGCAGCCAAGGGACTAGCGGGAGCTACAATGAGCAGTTCTTC. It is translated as CASSQGTSGSYNEQFF.

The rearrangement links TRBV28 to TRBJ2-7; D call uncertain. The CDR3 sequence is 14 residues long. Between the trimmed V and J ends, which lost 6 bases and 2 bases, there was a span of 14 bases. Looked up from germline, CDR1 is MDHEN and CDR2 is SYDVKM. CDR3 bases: TGTGCCAGCAGCCCCGGAGCTCAAACCTACGAGCAGTACTTC. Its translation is CASSPGAQTYEQYF.

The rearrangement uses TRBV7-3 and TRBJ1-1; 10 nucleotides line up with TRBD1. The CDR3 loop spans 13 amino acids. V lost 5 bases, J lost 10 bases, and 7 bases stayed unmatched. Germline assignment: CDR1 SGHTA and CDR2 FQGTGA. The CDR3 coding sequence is TGTGCCAGCAGCCGGACAGGGGGGACATTAGCTTTCTTT. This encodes CASSRTGGTLAFF.

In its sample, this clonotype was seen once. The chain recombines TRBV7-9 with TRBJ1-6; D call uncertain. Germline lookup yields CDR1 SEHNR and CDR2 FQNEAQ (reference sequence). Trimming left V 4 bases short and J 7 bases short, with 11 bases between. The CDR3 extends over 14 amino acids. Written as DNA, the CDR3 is TGTGCCAGCAGCTCAGGTGTGGGGAATTCACCCCTCCACTTT. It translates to CASSSGVGNSPLHF.

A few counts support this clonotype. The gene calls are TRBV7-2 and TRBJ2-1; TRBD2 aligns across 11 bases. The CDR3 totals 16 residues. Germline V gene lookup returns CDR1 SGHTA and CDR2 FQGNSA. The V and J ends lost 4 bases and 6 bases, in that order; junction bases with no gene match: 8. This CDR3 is CASSSRSGGALNEQFF. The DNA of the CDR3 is TGTGCCAGCAGCTCACGTAGCGGGGGGGCCCTCAATGAGCAGTTCTTC.

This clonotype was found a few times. The DNA of the CDR3 is TGTGCCAGCAGCTTAGAACAGATTGGGAGCACTGAAGCTTTCTTT. Amino acids: CASSLEQIGSTEAFF. The chain recombines TRBV11-1 with TRBJ1-1, with D unresolved. In germline, CDR1 is SGHAT, CDR2 FQDESV (reference sequence). Trimming pared 1 base from V and 4 bases from J, leaving 13 bases between. The CDR3 is made up of 15 amino acids. Based on the CDR3 plus reference TRBV11-1 and TRBJ1-1, the full variable domain is EAEVAQSPRYKITEKSQAVAFWCDPISGHATLYWYRQILGQGPELLVQFQDESVVDDSQLPKDRFSAERLKGVDSTLKIQPAELGDSAMYLCASSLEQIGSTEAFFGQGTRLTVV.

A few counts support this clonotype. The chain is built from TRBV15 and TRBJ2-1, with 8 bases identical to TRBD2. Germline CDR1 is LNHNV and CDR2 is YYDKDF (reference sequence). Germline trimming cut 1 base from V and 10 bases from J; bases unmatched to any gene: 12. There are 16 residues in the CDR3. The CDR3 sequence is CATSRVAGGANGEQFF. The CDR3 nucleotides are TGTGCCACCAGCAGAGTGGCGGGAGGCGCCAATGGGGAGCAGTTCTTC.